This section outlines one T cell receptor beta chain sequence together with its context. Its antigen is unknown. No clone much larger than this one lies a single base away; base qualities are absent. One collaborating source in Seattle enrolled patients during active infection and followed them longitudinally through the course of disease. Whole blood was collected in K2EDTA tubes by collaborating institutions according to the institutions' own protocols. For TCRbeta analysis, collaborator samples were shipped as frozen whole blood, as isolated PBMCs, or as DNA extracted from either sample type. The entry originates in a study of blood T cell repertoires in COVID-19 (dated by TCRdb to the early 2020s). For the wider study: Samples from collaborators originated in the United States, Italy and Spain and spanned both the acute and convalescent phases of COVID-19. Nearly every sample came with metadata listing a de-identified subject ID, COVID-19 status, age in years and sex. The prospective study material was composed of cDNA or gDNA derived from T cells, B-cell-depleted T cells, or PBMCs. The repertoires were released in a freely available public database meant as a resource for research on the immune response to SARS-CoV-2. Where available, HLA class I and class II types were taken from metadata supplied by the sample provider and were not determined by assay-based typing. Deeply sampled blood TCRbeta repertoires from subjects exposed to, actively infected with, or recovered from COVID-19 were included in the dataset. The samples were drawn from two sources: the first 160 participants of the ongoing ImmuneRACE study, and about 1,300 subjects contributed by 6 global collaborators.

The immunoSEQ Assay, a bias-controlled multiplex PCR, was used to amplify TCRbeta CDR3 regions from genomic DNA. The original methods were these. Nucleated cell counts per sample were estimated from amplification of reference gene primers within the assay. Sequence reads were collapsed and filtered to measure the absolute abundance of every unique TCRbeta CDR3 rearrangement. Productive Simpson clonality was computed per sample as the square root of Simpson's diversity index over productive rearrangements. TCRdb holds this immuneACCESS table with in-frame rearrangements only. Some clones are missing; in checked studies, unresolved V genes explain under half, and the rest has no known cause. V, J and clone size were drawn from that table, and D and trimming were deduced from the DNA. Counted in this sample were under 250,000 clones; around 85% of them appeared once. The top ten clonotypes cover more than 2% of the sample.

V and J are trimmed by 6 bases and 6 bases, and the gene matches miss 3 bases of the junction. From its cysteine to its phenylalanine, the CDR3 spans 13 amino acids. Left in the record is the CDR3 DNA by itself, 39 bases read in frame from the first base. The paper's findings and limits, for the study overall: The amount of clinical and demographic metadata varied by source and participant and was provided uncurated.

The rearrangement combines TRBV12-3 or TRBV12-4 with TRBJ2-7; TRBD2 lines up with 12 middle nucleotides. This receptor was obtained from a woman between 65 and 79 years old with COVID-19, enrolled during active disease. The source material was peripheral blood. The CDR3 in this case is CASSLAGGREQYF. The DNA reads TGTGCCAGCAGCCTAGCGGGAGGGCGCGAGCAGTACTTC.